The 2 T cell receptor beta chains listed next were all sequenced from one sample in a study of early T cells in non-severe SARS-CoV-2 infection. TCRdb called the 5' RACE reads again in MiXCR, with one record for every CDR3 protein. The sample shows 60,000 or so distinct CDR3 sequences, roughly 9% of them seen only once. The sample was whole blood. The receptors were gathered from an adult who was a healthcare worker with PCR-confirmed SARS-CoV-2 infection or an uninfected control (not recorded which).

The chain recombines TRBV5-5 with TRBJ2-2; D perhaps matches TRBD1 (6 bases). CDR1 is SGHKS, CDR2 YYEKEE, per germline (reference sequence). The length of the CDR3 is 16 residues. Between the trimmed V and J ends, which lost 0 bases and 0 bases, there was a span of 9 bases. CDR3 in DNA: TGTGCCAGCAGCTTGGCCCGGACAGCGAACACCGGGGAGCTGTTTTTT. Translating gives CASSLARTANTGELFF. The full variable domain, its missing parts supplied by reference TRBV5-5 and TRBJ2-2, is DAGVTQSPTHLIKTRGQQVTLRCSPISGHKSVSWYQQVLGQGPQFIFQYYEKEERGRGNFPDRFSARQFPNYSSELNVNALLLGDSALYLCASSLARTANTGELFFGEGSRLTVL.

The chain carries TRBV6-2 or TRBV6-3 and TRBJ2-7, with D possibly being TRBD2 (5 bases). The germline CDR1 and CDR2 sequences are MNHEY and SVGEGT. CDR3 length: 14 residues. V lost 4 bases and J lost 5, with 15 bases in between. This CDR3 reads CASSSEGISNEQYF. The CDR3 DNA sequence: TGTGCCAGCAGTTCCGAGGGAATTAGCAACGAGCAGTACTTC.